This T cell receptor (beta chain) emerged from a study of shared clonotypes between healthy human individuals. Remarks on this clone: Its antigen is still unknown.

Roughly 210 ng DNA, about 33,000 T cell genomes, went into each sorted-subset replicate PCR. Clones were read by immunoSEQ multiplex PCR, and TCRdb kept only the in-frame ones, dropping some. Of over a million clones in the sample, 98% were seen once. Findings and caveats of the study: The generation probabilities recorded for non-shared clonotypes fell below those of clonotypes shared by all four donors. Sample collection involved blood only; tissue repertoires are likely different.

Splitting of CD4+ cells produced CD45RA+ naive and CD45RA-negative memory subsets. Germline V CDR1 and CDR2: SGHRS, YFSETQ. The V gene lost 0 bases and the J gene lost 2 bases, with 11 bases spanning the gap. The CDR3 has 15 amino acids. Sequences were obtained from naive CD4+ T cells sorted from blood. Noted subset: CD45RA+ positively selected. This chain joins TRBV5-1 and TRBJ1-1, with D perhaps matching TRBD1 (5 bases). This receptor was obtained from a man in his thirties or forties in good health. The CDR3 bases are TGCGCCAGCAGCTTGGAAAACAGGCCCAACACTGAAGCTTTCTTT. Translating it yields CASSLENRPNTEAFF.